This entry lists 10 T cell receptor beta chains sequenced from one sample in a study of CD8 T cells in Susac syndrome. It was with random hexamers that 0.5 to 1 ug RNA was reverse transcribed. TCRdb independently ran MiXCR on the immunoSEQ multiplex PCR reads; one entry per CDR3 protein. The table includes 150,000 to 200,000 distinct CDR3 sequences, 90% to 95% detected once. Sequenced: CD4+ T cells from PBMCs. The receptors were gathered from a human donor with multiple sclerosis.

The rearrangement joins TRBV2 to TRBJ2-7, with 8 bases fitting TRBD1. Trimming at V came to 6 bases and at J to 5 bases, leaving 6 bases not matched to a gene. CDR1 SNHLY and CDR2 FYNNEI come from the germline V gene. This CDR3 contains 13 residues. CDR3: CASRVGQVNEQYF. The CDR3 DNA is TGTGCCAGCAGGGTGGGACAGGTCAACGAGCAGTACTTC.

The rearrangement links TRBV7-6 to TRBJ2-1; no firm D call. This CDR3 is built from 15 residues. Germline V CDR1 and CDR2: SGHVS, FNYEAQ. V was clipped by 6 bases and J by 0 bases, with 12 bases between them. CDR3 loop: CASSSRRSSYNEQFF. In DNA, the CDR3 is TGTGCCAGCAGTTCTCGTAGGAGCTCCTACAATGAGCAGTTCTTC.

This chain connects TRBV2 to TRBJ1-1; a weak D match, TRBD1 (5 bases). The V end was cut by 6 bases, the J end by 0 bases, with 8 bases between. CDR1 and CDR2 (germline): SNHLY, FYNNEI. The CDR3 length is 13 residues. CDR3 in amino acids: CASRDNMNTEAFF. CDR3 nucleotide sequence: TGTGCCAGCAGGGACAACATGAACACTGAAGCTTTCTTT.

The J gene is TRBJ2-7, the V gene TRBV7-9, with TRBD1 as a possible D gene (5 bases). CDR1 and CDR2 (germline): SEHNR, FQNEAQ (reference sequence). This CDR3 has 13 residues. Between the trimmed V and J ends, which lost 1 base and 6 bases, there was a span of 10 bases. The CDR3 region is CASSLDRLSEQYF. In nucleotides, the CDR3 is TGTGCCAGCAGCTTAGACAGGCTATCCGAGCAGTACTTC.

V gene TRBV6-6 combines with J gene TRBJ1-2; D uncertain. The germline V and J ends were trimmed by 8 bases and 5 bases, with 9 bases remaining between them. The germline CDR1 and CDR2 sequences are MNHNY and SVGAGI (reference sequence). The CDR3 spans 11 residues. For the CDR3, the DNA is TGTGCCAGCCGCCATCAGTATGGCTACACCTTC. Its protein is CASRHQYGYTF.

This clonotype has only one observation. The chain couples TRBV7-2 to TRBJ1-5, with TRBD1 as a possible D gene (5 bases). Germline CDR1 and CDR2: SGHTA and FQGNSA. V lost 1 base and J lost 7, with 11 bases in between. The CDR3 covers 14 residues. In DNA form, the CDR3 reads TGTGCCAGCAGCTTAGGGGGTGGGGCCCAGCCCCAGCATTTT. Translating it yields CASSLGGGAQPQHF.

The chain links TRBV10-3 to TRBJ2-5; D not resolved. Germline V gene sequence: CDR1 ENHRY, CDR2 SYGVKD. With 6 bases removed from V and 5 bases from J, the gap between germline ends came to 13 bases. CDR3 length equals 13 residues. CDR3 DNA sequence: TGTGCCATCAGCTCCCGGGTGGGGGAGACCCAGTACTTC. It is translated as CAISSRVGETQYF.

The chain combines TRBV24-1 with TRBJ2-7; 12 bases are shared with TRBD1. The CDR3 has 15 amino acids. The V gene end was trimmed by 10 bases and the J gene end by 8 bases; junction bases not matched to a gene: 14. The V gene's germline CDR1 is KGHDR and CDR2 SFDVKD. This CDR3 reads CATSSAGTGGEKQYF. The CDR3 DNA sequence: TGTGCCACTTCCTCCGCCGGGACAGGGGGCGAGAAGCAGTACTTC.

The rearrangement links TRBV3-1 to TRBJ2-7; 11 bases map to TRBD1. V shed 5 bases and J 5 bases; nucleotides not matched to a gene: 8. In germline, CDR1 is LGHDT, CDR2 YNNKEL (reference sequence). This CDR3 has 15 residues. CDR3 sequence: CASSSGQGAADEQYF. CDR3 coding DNA: TGTGCCAGCAGCTCCGGACAGGGGGCAGCCGACGAGCAGTACTTC.

This chain uses TRBV10-3 with TRBJ1-4; D ambiguous. Germline CDR1 and CDR2: ENHRY and SYGVKD. Trimming removed 3 bases from V and 8 bases from J, with 19 bases in between. The CDR3 contains 16 residues. CDR3 DNA sequence: TGTGCCATCAGTGACCCCCCAGGCGGGCGTCGGGAAAAACTGTTTTTT. It encodes CAISDPPGGRREKLFF.